This T cell receptor (beta chain) was identified during a study of control samples from healthy donors and cancer patients. V was clipped by 2 bases and J by 4 bases, with 11 bases between them. CDR3 length: 14 residues. CDR1 and CDR2 from the germline V gene are KGHDR and SFDVKD. The assay was immunoSEQ multiplex PCR, and TCRdb's table has in-frame clones only and misses some. The sample yields about 92,000 clones, around 80% seen once. What was sequenced was blood. The chain uses TRBV24-1 and TRBJ2-7; either TRBD1 or TRBD2 may supply D (5 bases each). The sequence derives from a woman aged 60-75 years in good health. As DNA, the CDR3 is TGTGCCACCAGTGATTGGGGGTTGACTTACGAGCAGTACTTC. This gives the protein CATSDWGLTYEQYF.